The 3 T cell receptor beta chains below all came from one sample that was sequenced in a study of beta chain features in type 1 diabetes. The authors reverse transcribed all of the isolated RNA, so sequencing captured expressed TCRB transcripts. Only in-frame clones appear in the TCRdb table, and some are missing; sequencing was by immunoSEQ multiplex PCR. The sample records 810,000 or so clones, roughly 17% being singletons. The sequenced sample was naive CD4+ T cells from blood. Receptors originate from a woman between 18 and 29 years old in good health.

V and J are TRBV28 and TRBJ1-1, with a weak D call TRBD1 (6 bases). Germline V gives CDR1 MDHEN, CDR2 SYDVKM. V was cut by 6 bases and J by 11 bases, with 13 bases left in between. The CDR3 is 11 residues long. The CDR3 spells CASRGGVWAFF. CDR3 bases: TGTGCCAGCAGAGGGGGAGTCTGGGCTTTCTTT.

V gene TRBV6-6 combines with J gene TRBJ2-5; D remains unclear. The CDR3 extends over 16 amino acids. Germline lookup yields CDR1 MNHNY and CDR2 SVGAGI (reference sequence). V was trimmed by 4 bases and J by 0 bases, leaving 15 bases between them. CDR3 sequence (DNA): TGTGCCAGCAGTTCAGACCGGTCTCTTTACCAAGAGACCCAGTACTTC. This translates into CASSSDRSLYQETQYF.

The V gene is TRBV5-1, the J gene TRBJ1-1; D remains ambiguous. The V and J ends lost 6 bases and 2 bases respectively, with 17 bases between them. Germline-derived CDR1 and CDR2 are SGHRS and YFSETQ. The CDR3 is made up of 15 amino acids. The CDR3 loop reads CASTKLDGPNTEAFF. CDR3 bases: TGCGCCAGCACTAAACTGGACGGCCCCAACACTGAAGCTTTCTTT.